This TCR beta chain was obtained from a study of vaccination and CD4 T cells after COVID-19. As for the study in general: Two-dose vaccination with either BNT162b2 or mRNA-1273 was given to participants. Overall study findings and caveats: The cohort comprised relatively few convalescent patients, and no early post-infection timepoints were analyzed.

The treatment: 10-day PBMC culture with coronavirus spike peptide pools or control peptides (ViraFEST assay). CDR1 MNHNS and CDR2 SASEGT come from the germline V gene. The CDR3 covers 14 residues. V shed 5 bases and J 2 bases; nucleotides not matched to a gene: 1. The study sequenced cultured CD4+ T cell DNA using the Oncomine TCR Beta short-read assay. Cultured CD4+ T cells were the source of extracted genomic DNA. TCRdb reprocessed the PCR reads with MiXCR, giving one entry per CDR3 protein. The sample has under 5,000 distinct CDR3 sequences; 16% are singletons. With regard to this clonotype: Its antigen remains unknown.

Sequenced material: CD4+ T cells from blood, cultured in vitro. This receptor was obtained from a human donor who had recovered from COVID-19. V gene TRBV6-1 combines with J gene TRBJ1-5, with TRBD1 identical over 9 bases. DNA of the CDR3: TGTGCCAGCAGTCGGACAGGGGGCAATCAGCCCCAGCATTTT. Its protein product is CASSRTGGNQPQHF.